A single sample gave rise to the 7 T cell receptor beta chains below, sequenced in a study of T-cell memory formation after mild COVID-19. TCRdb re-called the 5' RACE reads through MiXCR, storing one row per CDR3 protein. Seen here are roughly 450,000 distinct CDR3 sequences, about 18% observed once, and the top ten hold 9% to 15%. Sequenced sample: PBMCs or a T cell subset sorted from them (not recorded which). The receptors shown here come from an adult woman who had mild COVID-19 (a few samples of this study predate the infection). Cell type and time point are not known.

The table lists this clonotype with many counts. This chain's CDR3 is CASSLVANTGELFF. Here the CDR3 DNA reads TGCGCCAGCAGCTTGGTAGCAAACACCGGGGAGCTGTTTTTT. The genes are TRBV5-1 and TRBJ2-2; D ambiguous. V lost 0 bases and J lost 2, with 5 bases in between. The CDR3 sequence is 14 residues long. The germline CDR1 and CDR2 sequences are SGHRS and YFSETQ.

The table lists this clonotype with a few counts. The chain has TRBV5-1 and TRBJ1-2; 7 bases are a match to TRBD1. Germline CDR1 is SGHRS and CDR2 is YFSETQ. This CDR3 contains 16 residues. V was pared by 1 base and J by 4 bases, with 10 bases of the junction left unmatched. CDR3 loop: CASSLTGASGSYGYTF. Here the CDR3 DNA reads TGCGCCAGCAGCTTGACAGGGGCCTCCGGAAGCTATGGCTACACCTTC. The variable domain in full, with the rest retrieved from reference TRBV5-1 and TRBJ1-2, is KAGVTQTPRYLIKTRGQQVTLSCSPISGHRSVSWYQQTPGQGLQFLFEYFSETQRNKGNFPGRFSGRQFSNSRSEMNVSTLELGDSALYLCASSLTGASGSYGYTFGSGTRLTVV.

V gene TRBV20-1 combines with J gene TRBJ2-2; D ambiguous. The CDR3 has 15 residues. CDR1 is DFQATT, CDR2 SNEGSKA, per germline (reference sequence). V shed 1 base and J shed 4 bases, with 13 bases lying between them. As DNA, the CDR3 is TGCAGTGCTAGAGGGGGTACGGTGGGCACCGGGGAGCTGTTTTTT. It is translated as CSARGGTVGTGELFF.

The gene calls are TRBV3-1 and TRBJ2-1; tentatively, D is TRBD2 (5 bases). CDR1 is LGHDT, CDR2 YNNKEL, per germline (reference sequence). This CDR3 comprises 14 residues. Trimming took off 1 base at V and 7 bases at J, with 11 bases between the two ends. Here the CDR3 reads CASSQGFRGNEQFF. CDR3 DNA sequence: TGTGCCAGCAGCCAAGGCTTCCGCGGGAATGAGCAGTTCTTC.

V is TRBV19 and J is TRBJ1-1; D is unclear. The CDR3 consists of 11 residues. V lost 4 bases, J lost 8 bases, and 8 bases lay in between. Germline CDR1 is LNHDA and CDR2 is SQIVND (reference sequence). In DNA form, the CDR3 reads TGTGCCAGTAGTAAGGGCCGGGAAGCTTTCTTT. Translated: CASSKGREAFF.

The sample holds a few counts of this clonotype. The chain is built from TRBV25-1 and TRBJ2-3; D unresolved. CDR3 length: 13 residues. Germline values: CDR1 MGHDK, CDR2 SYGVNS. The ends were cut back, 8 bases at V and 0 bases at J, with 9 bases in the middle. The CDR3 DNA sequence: TGTGCCAGCGCCCCGCCTAGCACAGATACGCAGTATTTT. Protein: CASAPPSTDTQYF.

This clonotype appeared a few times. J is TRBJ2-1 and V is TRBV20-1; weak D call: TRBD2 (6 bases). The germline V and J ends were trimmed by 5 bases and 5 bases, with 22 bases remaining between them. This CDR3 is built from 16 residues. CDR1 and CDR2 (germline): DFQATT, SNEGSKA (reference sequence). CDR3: CSASPGGVIGDNEQFF. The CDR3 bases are TGCAGTGCTTCTCCCGGAGGGGTAATTGGAGACAATGAGCAGTTCTTC.